Below, 13 T cell receptor beta chains from the same sample are listed, as sequenced in a study of T cell responses to AZD1222 COVID-19 vaccine. Profiled with immunoSEQ multiplex PCR; TCRdb holds only in-frame clones, not every one. The sample has about 99,000 clones, about nine tenths seen once. The sequencing here drew on peripheral blood, taken on day 0 of AZD1222 vaccination. The receptors here all came from an adult in good health.

The V and J genes are TRBV27 and TRBJ2-7, with 10 bases identical to TRBD2. CDR1 and CDR2 from the germline V gene are MNHEY and SMNVEV (reference sequence). V lost 4 bases and J lost 6; bases outside the gene matches: 9. This CDR3 is built from 15 residues. CDR3: CASSSNLAGVSEQYF. In DNA, the CDR3 is TGTGCCAGCAGTTCGAACCTAGCGGGAGTCTCCGAGCAGTACTTC.

This clone showed up many times. This rearrangement joins TRBV13 to TRBJ1-1, with D possibly being TRBD1 (5 bases). V gave up 10 bases and J gave up 4 bases, with 16 bases separating them. The CDR3 contains 13 residues. Germline V CDR1 and CDR2: PRHDT, FYEKMQ (reference sequence). CDR3 DNA: TGTGCCACGGGCGGAGAGGGGACCACTGAAGCTTTCTTT. It specifies CATGGEGTTEAFF. The variable domain in full, completed from reference TRBV13 and TRBJ1-1, reads AAGVIQSPRHLIKEKRETATLKCYPIPRHDTVYWYQQGPGQDPQFLISFYEKMQSDKGSIPDRFSAQQFSDYHSELNMSSLELGDSALYFCATGGEGTTEAFFGQGTRLTVV.

The chain combines TRBV28 with TRBJ1-2; 7 bases match TRBD1. Trimming cost V 3 bases and J 3 bases; bases outside gene matches: 7. This CDR3 comprises 15 residues. CDR1 and CDR2 from the germline V gene are MDHEN and SYDVKM. This chain's CDR3 is CASSFPRGTDYGYTF. In nucleotides, the CDR3 is TGTGCCAGCAGTTTTCCTAGGGGGACAGACTATGGCTACACCTTC.

The chain has TRBV5-1 and TRBJ2-7, with D perhaps assigned TRBD1 or TRBD2 (5 bases each). Germline-derived CDR1 and CDR2 are SGHRS and YFSETQ. This CDR3 has 14 residues. Trimming removed 1 base from V and 4 bases from J, with 12 bases in between. The CDR3 loop reads CASSLYGGEYEQYF. The CDR3 DNA follows: TGCGCCAGCAGCTTGTATGGGGGAGAGTACGAGCAGTACTTC.

The chain is built from TRBV4-1 and TRBJ1-2, with a weak D call TRBD1 (5 bases). The CDR3 runs to 14 residues. CDR1 MGHRA and CDR2 YSYEKL come from the germline V gene. Trimming left V 1 base short and J 8 bases short, with 14 bases between. CDR3 protein: CASSQGPGLKGYTF. DNA for the CDR3: TGCGCCAGCAGCCAAGGCCCAGGGCTGAAAGGCTACACCTTC.

This rearrangement joins TRBV10-3 to TRBJ2-7, with TRBD1 matching over 7 bases. Germline CDR1 is ENHRY and CDR2 is SYGVKD. This CDR3 is built from 13 residues. V dropped 6 bases and J dropped 4; count of bases not matched to a gene: 6. The CDR3 DNA sequence: TGTGCCATCAGGGCAGGGGGTGGATACGAGCAGTACTTC. It yields the protein CAIRAGGGYEQYF.

This clone was detected once. V gene TRBV5-1 combines with J gene TRBJ2-7; D gene uncertain. Germline CDR1 SGHRS, CDR2 YFSETQ. Trimming took off 2 bases at V and 1 base at J, with 13 bases between the two ends. CDR3 size: 15 residues. This CDR3 reads CASSFSRQLSYEQYF. The DNA of the CDR3 is TGCGCCAGCAGCTTCTCGCGACAACTTTCCTACGAGCAGTACTTC.

V is TRBV7-9 and J is TRBJ2-3; D remains unclear. Germline CDR1 is SEHNR and CDR2 is FQNEAQ (reference sequence). V lost 4 bases and J 1 base, leaving 6 bases between the germline ends. This CDR3 comprises 13 residues. The CDR3 DNA reads as TGTGCCAGCAGCTACATTCGCACAGATACGCAGTATTTT. Protein product: CASSYIRTDTQYF.

This clone has only a few counts. This rearrangement joins TRBV28 to TRBJ1-3; a weak D match, TRBD1 (6 bases). The germline V gene encodes CDR1 MDHEN and CDR2 SYDVKM. There are 15 residues in the CDR3. Trimming shortened V by 6 bases and J by 0 bases, and 12 bases separated the two germline ends. The CDR3 DNA follows: TGTGCCAGCAGGATACAGGGTACCTCTGGAAACACCATATATTTT. This translates into CASRIQGTSGNTIYF.

The J gene is TRBJ1-2, the V gene TRBV29-1; the D gene is possibly TRBD1 (5 bases). Trimming pared 8 bases from V and 8 bases from J, leaving 21 bases between. Germline values: CDR1 SQVTM, CDR2 ANQGSEA. The CDR3 covers 13 residues. CDR3 loop: CSFLSPREGGYTF. In nucleotides, the CDR3 is TGCAGCTTCCTTAGCCCCAGGGAGGGCGGCTACACCTTC.

J is TRBJ1-5 and V is TRBV30; 9 nucleotides agree with TRBD1. The CDR3 is 15 residues long. Germline CDR1 and CDR2: GTSNPN and SVGIG (reference sequence). V shed 4 bases and J 1 base; nucleotides not matched to a gene: 5. The CDR3 loop reads CAWTGQGHSNQPQHF. CDR3 bases: TGTGCCTGGACCGGACAGGGGCACAGCAATCAGCCCCAGCATTTT. Looking up the rest from reference TRBV30 and TRBJ1-5 gives the full variable domain: SQTIHQWPATLVQPVGSPLSLECTVEGTSNPNLYWYRQAAGRGLQLLFYSVGIGQISSEVPQNLSASRPQDRQFILSSKKLLLSDSGFYLCAWTGQGHSNQPQHFGDGTRLSIL.

The chain joins TRBV27 to TRBJ1-6, with TRBD1 matching over 7 bases. Germline loops: CDR1 MNHEY, CDR2 SMNVEV (reference sequence). The CDR3 sequence is 15 residues long. With 6 bases clipped from V and 6 bases from J, the junction kept 8 bases outside the gene matches. CDR3 in amino acids: CASSPTGLGNSPLHF. DNA of the CDR3: TGTGCCAGCAGCCCGACAGGGTTGGGTAATTCACCCCTCCACTTT.

This chain connects TRBV6-5 to TRBJ2-7, with D possibly TRBD1 on 6 matching bases. The CDR3 has 15 residues. CDR1 and CDR2 from the germline V gene are MNHEY and SVGAGI. V gave up 6 bases and J gave up 0 bases, with 15 bases separating them. CDR3 protein: CASSPRQVSSYEQYF. The DNA for the CDR3 is TGTGCCAGCAGCCCCCGACAGGTTAGCTCCTACGAGCAGTACTTC.